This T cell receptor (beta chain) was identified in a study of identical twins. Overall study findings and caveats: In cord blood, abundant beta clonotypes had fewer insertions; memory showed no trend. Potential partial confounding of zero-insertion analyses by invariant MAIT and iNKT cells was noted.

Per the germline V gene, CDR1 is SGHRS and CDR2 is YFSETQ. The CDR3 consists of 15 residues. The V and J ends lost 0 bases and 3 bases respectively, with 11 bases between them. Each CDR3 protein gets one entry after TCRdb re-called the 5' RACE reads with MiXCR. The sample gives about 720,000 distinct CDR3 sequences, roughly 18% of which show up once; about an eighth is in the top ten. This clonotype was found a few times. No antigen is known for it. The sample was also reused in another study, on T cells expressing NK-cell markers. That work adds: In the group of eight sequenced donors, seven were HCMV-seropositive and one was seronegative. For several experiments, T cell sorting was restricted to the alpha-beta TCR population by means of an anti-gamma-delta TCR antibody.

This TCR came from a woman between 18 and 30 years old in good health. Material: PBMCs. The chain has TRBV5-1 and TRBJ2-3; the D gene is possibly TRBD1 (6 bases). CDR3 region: CASSLDGQWTDTQYF. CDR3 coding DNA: TGCGCCAGCAGCTTGGATGGACAGTGGACAGATACGCAGTATTTT.